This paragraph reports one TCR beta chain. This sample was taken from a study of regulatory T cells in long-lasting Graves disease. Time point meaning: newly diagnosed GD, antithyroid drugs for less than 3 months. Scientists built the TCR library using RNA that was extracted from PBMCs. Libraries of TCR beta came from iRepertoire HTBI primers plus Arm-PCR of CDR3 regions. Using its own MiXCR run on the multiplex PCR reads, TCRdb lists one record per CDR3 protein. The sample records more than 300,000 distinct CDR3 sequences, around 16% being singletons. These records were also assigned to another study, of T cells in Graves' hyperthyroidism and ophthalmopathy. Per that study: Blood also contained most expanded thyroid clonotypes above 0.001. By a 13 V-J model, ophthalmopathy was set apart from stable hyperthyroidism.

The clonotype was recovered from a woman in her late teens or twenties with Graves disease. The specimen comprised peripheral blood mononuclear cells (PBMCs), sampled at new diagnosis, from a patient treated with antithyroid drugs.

The CDR3: CASTQRGRAGTEAFF. The CDR3, as DNA: TGTGCCAGCACACAAAGGGGCAGGGCGGGCACTGAAGCTTTCTTT. The rearrangement joins TRBV25-1 to TRBJ1-1, with D tentatively TRBD1 (5 bases). Trimming shortened V by 7 bases and J by 4 bases, and 19 bases separated the two germline ends. The CDR3 sequence is 15 residues long. Germline V lookup: CDR1 MGHDK, CDR2 SYGVNS.